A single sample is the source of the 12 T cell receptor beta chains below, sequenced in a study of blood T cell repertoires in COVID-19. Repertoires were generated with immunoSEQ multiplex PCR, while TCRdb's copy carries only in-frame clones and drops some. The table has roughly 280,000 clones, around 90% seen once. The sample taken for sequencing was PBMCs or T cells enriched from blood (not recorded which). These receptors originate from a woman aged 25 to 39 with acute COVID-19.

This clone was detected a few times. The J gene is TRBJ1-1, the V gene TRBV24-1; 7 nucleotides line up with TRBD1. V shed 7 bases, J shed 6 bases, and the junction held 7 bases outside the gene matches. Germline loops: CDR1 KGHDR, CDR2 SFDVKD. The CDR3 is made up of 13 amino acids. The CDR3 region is CATRGYRGAEAFF. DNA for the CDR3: TGTGCCACCAGAGGCTACAGGGGAGCTGAAGCTTTCTTT.

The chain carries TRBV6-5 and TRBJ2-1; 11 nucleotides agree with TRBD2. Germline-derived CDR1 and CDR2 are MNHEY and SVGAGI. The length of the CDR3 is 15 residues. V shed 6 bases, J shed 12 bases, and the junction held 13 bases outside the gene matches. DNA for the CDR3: TGTGCCAGCAGAGGTGAAGAACTAGCGGGAGTTGGGCAGTTCTTC. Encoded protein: CASRGEELAGVGQFF.

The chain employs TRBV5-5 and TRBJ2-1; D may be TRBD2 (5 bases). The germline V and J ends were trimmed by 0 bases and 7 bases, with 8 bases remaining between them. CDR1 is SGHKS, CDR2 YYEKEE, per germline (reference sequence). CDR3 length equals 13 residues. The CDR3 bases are TGTGCCAGCAGCTTGGGCGTAGCGAATGAGCAGTTCTTC. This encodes CASSLGVANEQFF.

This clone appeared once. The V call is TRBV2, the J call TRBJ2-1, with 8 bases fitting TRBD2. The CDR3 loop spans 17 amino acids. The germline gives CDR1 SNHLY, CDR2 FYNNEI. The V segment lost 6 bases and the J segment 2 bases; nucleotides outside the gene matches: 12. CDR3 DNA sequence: TGTGCCAGCAGGGACCCCGCGGGGGGCGGAGCCTACAATGAGCAGTTCTTC. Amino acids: CASRDPAGGGAYNEQFF.

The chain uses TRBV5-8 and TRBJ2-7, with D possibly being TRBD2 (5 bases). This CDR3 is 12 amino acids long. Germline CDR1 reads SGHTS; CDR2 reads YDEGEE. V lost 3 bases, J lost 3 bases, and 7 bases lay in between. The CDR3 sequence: CASSSDYYEQYF. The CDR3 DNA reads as TGTGCCAGCAGCTCTGACTACTACGAGCAGTACTTC.

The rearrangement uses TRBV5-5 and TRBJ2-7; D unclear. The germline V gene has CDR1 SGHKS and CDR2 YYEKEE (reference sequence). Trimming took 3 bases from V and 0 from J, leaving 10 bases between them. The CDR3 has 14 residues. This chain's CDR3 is CASSSTPSSYEQYF. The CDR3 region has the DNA TGTGCCAGCAGCTCGACACCGAGCTCCTACGAGCAGTACTTC. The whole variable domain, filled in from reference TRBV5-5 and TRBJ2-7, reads DAGVTQSPTHLIKTRGQQVTLRCSPISGHKSVSWYQQVLGQGPQFIFQYYEKEERGRGNFPDRFSARQFPNYSSELNVNALLLGDSALYLCASSSTPSSYEQYFGPGTRLTVT.

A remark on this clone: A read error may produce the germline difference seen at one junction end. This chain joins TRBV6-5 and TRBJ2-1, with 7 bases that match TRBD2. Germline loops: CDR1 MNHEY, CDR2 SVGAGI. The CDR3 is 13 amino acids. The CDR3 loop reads CASSHSLGGGWVF. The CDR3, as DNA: TGTGCCAGCAGCCACAGTCTTGGCGGGGGATGGGTCTTC.

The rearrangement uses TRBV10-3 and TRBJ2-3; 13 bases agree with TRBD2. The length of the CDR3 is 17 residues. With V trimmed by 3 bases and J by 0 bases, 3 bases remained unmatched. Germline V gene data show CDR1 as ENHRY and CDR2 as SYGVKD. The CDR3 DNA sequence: TGTGCCATCAGTGAAGAACTAGCGGGAGGGAGCACAGATACGCAGTATTTT. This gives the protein CAISEELAGGSTDTQYF.

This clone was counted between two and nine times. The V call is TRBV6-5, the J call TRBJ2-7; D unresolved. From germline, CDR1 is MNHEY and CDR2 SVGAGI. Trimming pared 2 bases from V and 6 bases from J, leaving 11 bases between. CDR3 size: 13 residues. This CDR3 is CASSYGQFFEQYF. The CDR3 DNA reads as TGTGCCAGCAGTTACGGGCAGTTTTTCGAGCAGTACTTC.

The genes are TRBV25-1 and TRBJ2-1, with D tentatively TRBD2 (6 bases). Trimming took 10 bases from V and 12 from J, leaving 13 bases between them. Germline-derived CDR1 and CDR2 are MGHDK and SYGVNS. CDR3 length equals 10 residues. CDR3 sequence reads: CATNEGGQFF. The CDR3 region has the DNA TGTGCCACAAACGAGGGAGGGCAGTTCTTC.

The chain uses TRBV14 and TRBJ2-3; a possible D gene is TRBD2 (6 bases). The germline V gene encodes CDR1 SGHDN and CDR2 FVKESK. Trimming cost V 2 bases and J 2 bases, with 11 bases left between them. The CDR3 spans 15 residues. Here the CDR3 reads CASSQRRGPTDTQYF. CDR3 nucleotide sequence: TGTGCCAGCAGCCAACGGCGGGGACCCACAGATACGCAGTATTTT.

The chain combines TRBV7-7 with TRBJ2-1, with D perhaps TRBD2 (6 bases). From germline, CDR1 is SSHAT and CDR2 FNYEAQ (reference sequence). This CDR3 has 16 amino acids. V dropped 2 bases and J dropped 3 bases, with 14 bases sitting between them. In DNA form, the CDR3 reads TGTGCCAGCAGCTTACACTTCGGGAGTATCTACAATGAGCAGTTCTTC. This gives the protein CASSLHFGSIYNEQFF.